This T cell receptor (beta chain) stems from a study of cytomegalovirus exposure and HLA in healthy donors. Turning to the study itself: HLA-typed donors were the source of approximately 86 million unique TCRs held in an early data release.

Primers for the PCR totalled 60 Vbeta and 13 Jbeta. TCRdb's table, derived via immunoSEQ multiplex PCR, lists solely in-frame clones and lacks some. The sample records under 200,000 clones, around 83% being singletons. Germline V CDR1 and CDR2: GTSNPN, SVGIG (reference sequence). Deletions cut 2 bases from V and 15 bases from J, with 26 bases between. The CDR3 is 15 amino acids. The sequencing sample was made of PBMCs. V and J are TRBV30 and TRBJ1-5, with D tentatively TRBD1 (6 bases). The sequence was obtained from a woman under 30 in good health and CMV-seronegative. This CDR3 reads CAWSFGQGRSRSRHF. The CDR3 region has the DNA TGTGCCTGGAGTTTCGGGCAGGGGAGATCGAGGTCCCGGCATTTT.